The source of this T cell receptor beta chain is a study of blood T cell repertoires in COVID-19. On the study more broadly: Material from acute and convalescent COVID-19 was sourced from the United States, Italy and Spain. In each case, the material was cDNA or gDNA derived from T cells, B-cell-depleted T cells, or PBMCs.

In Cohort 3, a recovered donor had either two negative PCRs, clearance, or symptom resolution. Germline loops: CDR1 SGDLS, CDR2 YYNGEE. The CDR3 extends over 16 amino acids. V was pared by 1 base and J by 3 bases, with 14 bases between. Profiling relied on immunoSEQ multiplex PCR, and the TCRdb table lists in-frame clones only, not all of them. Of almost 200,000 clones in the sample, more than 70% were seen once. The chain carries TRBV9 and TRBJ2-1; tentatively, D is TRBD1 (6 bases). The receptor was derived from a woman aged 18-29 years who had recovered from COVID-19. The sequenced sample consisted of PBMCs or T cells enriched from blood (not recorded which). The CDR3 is CASSVLPTGSYNEQFF. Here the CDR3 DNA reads TGTGCCAGCAGCGTATTACCGACAGGCAGCTACAATGAGCAGTTCTTC.